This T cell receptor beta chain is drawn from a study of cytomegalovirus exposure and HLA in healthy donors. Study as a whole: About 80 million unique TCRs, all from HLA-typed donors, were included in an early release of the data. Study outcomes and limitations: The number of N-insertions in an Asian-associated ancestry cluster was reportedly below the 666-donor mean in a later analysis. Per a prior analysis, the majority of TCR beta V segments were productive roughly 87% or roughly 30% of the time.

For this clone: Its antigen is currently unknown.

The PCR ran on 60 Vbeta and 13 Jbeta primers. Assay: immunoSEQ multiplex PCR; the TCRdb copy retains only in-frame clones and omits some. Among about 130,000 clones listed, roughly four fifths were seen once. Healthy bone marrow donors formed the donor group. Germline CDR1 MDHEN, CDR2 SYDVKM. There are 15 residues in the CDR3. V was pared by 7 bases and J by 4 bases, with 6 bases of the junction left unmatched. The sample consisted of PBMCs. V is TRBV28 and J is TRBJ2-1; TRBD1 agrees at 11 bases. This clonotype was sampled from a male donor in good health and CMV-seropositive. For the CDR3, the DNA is TGTGCCAGCATCATAGGGACAGGGGGATACAATGAGCAGTTCTTC. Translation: CASIIGTGGYNEQFF.